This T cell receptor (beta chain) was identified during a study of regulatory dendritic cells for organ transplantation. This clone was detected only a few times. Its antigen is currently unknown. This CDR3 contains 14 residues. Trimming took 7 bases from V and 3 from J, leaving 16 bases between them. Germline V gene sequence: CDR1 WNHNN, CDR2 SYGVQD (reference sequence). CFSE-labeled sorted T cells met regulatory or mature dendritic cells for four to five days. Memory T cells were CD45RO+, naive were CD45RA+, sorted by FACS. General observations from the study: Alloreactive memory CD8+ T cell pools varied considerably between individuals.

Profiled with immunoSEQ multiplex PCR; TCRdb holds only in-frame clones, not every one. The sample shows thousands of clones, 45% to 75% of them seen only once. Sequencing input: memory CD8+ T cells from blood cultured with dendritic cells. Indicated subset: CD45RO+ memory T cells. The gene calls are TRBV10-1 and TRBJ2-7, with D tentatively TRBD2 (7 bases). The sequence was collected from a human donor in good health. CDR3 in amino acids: CASTIGGRLYEQYF. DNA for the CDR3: TGCGCCAGCACCATCGGGGGGCGTCTCTACGAGCAGTACTTC.